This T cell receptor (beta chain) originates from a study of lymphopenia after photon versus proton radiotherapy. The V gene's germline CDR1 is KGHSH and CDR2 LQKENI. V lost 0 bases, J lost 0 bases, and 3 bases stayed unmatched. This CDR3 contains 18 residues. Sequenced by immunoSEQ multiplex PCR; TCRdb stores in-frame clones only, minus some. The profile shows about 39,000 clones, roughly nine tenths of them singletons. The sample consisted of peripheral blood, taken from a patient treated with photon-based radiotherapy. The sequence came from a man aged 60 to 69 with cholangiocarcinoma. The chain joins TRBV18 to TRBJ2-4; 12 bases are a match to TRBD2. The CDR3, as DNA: TGTGCCAGCTCACCACCCCTAGCGGGAGGGATAGCCAAAAACATTCAGTACTTC. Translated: CASSPPLAGGIAKNIQYF.